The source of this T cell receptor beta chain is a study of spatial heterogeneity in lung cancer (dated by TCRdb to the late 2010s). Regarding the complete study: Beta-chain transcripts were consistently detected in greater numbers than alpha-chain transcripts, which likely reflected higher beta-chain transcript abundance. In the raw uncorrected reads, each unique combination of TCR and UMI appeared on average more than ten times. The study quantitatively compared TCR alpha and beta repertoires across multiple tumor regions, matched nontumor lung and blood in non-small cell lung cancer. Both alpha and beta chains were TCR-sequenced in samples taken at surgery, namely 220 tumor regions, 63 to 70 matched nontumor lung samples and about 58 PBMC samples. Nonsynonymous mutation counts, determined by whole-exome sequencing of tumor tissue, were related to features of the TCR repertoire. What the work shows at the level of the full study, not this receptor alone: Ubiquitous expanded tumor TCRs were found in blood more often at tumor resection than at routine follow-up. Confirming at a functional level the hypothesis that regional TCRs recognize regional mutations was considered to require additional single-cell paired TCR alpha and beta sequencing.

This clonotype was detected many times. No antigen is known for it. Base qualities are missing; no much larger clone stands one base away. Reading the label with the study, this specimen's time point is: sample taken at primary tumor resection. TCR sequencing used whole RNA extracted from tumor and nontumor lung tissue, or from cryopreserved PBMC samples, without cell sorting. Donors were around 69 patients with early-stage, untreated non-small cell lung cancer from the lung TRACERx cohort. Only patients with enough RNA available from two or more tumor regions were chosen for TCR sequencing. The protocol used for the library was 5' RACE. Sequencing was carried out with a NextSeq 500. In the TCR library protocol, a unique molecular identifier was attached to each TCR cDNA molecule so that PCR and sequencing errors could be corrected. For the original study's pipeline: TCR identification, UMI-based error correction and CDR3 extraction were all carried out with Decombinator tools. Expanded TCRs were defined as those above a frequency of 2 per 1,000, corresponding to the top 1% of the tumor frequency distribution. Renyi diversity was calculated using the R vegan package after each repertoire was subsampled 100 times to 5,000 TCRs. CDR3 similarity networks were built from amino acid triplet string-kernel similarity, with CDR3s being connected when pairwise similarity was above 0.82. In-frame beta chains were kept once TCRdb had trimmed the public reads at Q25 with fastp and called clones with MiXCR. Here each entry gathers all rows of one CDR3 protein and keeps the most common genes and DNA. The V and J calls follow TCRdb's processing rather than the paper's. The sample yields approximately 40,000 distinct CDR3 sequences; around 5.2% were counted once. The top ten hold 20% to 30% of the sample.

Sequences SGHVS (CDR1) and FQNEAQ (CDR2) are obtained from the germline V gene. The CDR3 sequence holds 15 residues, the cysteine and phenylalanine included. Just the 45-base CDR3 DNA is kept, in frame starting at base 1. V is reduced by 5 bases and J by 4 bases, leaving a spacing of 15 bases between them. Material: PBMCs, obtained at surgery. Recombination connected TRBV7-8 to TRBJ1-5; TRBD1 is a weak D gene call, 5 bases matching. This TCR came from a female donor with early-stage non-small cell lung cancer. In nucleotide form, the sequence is TGTGCCAGCAGCACCGGGACCCAGGGAAATCAGCCCCAGCATTTT. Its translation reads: CASSTGTQGNQPQHF. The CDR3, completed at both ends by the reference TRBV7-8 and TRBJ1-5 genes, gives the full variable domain GAGVSQSPRYKVAKRGQDVALRCDPISGHVSLFWYQQALGQGPEFLTYFQNEAQLDKSGLPSDRFFAERPEGSVSTLKIQRTQQEDSAVYLCASSTGTQGNQPQHFGDGTRLSIL.